This entry describes one T cell receptor beta chain. Its antigen is unknown. The sample comes from a study of T cells after yellow fever vaccination. MiXCR, run by TCRdb on the 5' RACE reads, gives a single entry per CDR3 protein. The table includes some 240,000 distinct CDR3 sequences, approximately 3% detected once. Looked up from germline, CDR1 is KGHDR and CDR2 is SFDVKD. Trimming took 5 bases from V and 0 from J, leaving 10 bases between them. This CDR3 has 15 amino acids. The study's findings and limits: From the bulk population, abundant clonotypes could contaminate and appear within FACS-sorted repertoires.

The sample was CD4+ T cells sorted from PBMCs, taken 10 days after the yellow fever booster vaccination. This chain links TRBV24-1 with TRBJ1-5, with unresolved D. This TCR was sampled from a young man who received the YFV17D yellow fever vaccine. The CDR3: CATSGMGNSNQPQHF. The CDR3 DNA follows: TGTGCCACCAGTGGAATGGGGAATAGCAATCAGCCCCAGCATTTT.